This TCR beta chain originates from a study of cytomegalovirus exposure and HLA in healthy donors. Study overall: For the roughly 400 genotyped donors, more than 65% fell within the Caucasian-associated ancestry cluster.

Germline CDR1 is MNHEY and CDR2 is SMNVEV (reference sequence). Trimming removed 6 bases at V and 7 bases at J, with 21 bases between. CDR3 length equals 15 residues. Points from the study as a whole: The authors later linked a missense DCLRE1C variant to TCR beta V- and J-gene trimming. An analysis done earlier found most TCR beta V segments productive about 87% or about 30% of the time. The authors reported that TCR beta sequences could predict HLA-A and HLA-B alleles. These predictions were accurate for most subjects in the first cohort.

Both 60 Vbeta primers and 13 Jbeta primers went into the PCR. Sequencing used immunoSEQ multiplex PCR; TCRdb keeps in-frame clones, though not all of them. This repertoire shows about 120,000 clones, around 10% found once; its top ten account for 2.5% to 3.5%. This clone occurred a few times. Its antigen is still unknown. The receptor was derived from a man younger than 40 in good health and CMV-seronegative. This chain uses TRBV27 with TRBJ1-1; no reliable D call. Source material: PBMCs. The DNA for the CDR3 is TGTGCCAGCAGGCTGCGCGGTTGGAAAGAAATTGAAGCTTTCTTT. Its protein is CASRLRGWKEIEAFF.